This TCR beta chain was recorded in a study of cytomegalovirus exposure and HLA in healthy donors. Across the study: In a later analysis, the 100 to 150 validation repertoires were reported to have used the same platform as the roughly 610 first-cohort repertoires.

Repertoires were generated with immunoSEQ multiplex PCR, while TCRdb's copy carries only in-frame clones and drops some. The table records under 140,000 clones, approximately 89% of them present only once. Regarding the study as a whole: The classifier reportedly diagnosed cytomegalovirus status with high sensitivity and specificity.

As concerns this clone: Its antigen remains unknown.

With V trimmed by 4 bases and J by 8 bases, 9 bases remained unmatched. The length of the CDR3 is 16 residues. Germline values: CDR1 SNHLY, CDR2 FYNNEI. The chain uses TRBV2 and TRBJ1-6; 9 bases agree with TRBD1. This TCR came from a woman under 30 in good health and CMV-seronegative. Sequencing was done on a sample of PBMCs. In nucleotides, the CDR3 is TGTGCCAGCAGTGTATGGACAGGGGCATCGGATTCACCCCTCCACTTT. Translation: CASSVWTGASDSPLHF.